The 12 T cell receptor beta chains below were found in one sample sequenced in a study of blood T cell repertoires in COVID-19. Assay: immunoSEQ multiplex PCR; the TCRdb copy retains only in-frame clones and omits some. The sample lists roughly 180,000 clones; about 85% were seen once. Source material: peripheral blood. These receptors came from a man aged 18 to 29 with acute or convalescent COVID-19.

This chain links TRBV5-5 with TRBJ2-3; TRBD1 matches 10 bases. The V gene's germline CDR1 is SGHKS and CDR2 YYEKEE (reference sequence). This CDR3 region has 14 residues. J was trimmed by 4 bases and V by 3 bases; bases with no gene match: 2. The CDR3 DNA sequence: TGTGCCAGCAGCTATGGACAGGGGGCAGATACGCAGTATTTT. It specifies CASSYGQGADTQYF.

The sample holds one count of this clone. The rearrangement links TRBV6-5 to TRBJ1-3; tentatively, D is TRBD1 (5 bases). V was trimmed by 6 bases and J by 4 bases, leaving 10 bases between them. The CDR3 has 13 amino acids. CDR1 is MNHEY, CDR2 SVGAGI, per germline. The DNA of the CDR3 is TGTGCCAGCAGAGTGGACAACGGAAACACCATATATTTT. Translated: CASRVDNGNTIYF.

Remarks on this clone: The DNA is omitted, as the CDR3 cannot be located on it reliably, and the CDR3 follows TCRdb's listing. The CDR3 sequence is CASSFGNGGGPTDTQYF. The chain has TRBV7-2 and TRBJ2-3; TRBD2, the D gene given by the table, was not confirmed from the DNA. The CDR3 length is 17 residues, termini included. The V gene's germline CDR1 is SGHTA and CDR2 FQGNSA.

The chain links TRBV11-3 to TRBJ1-5; TRBD1 is a possible D gene (5 bases). This CDR3 region has 15 residues. V was trimmed by 1 base and J by 9 bases, leaving 16 bases between them. CDR1 SGHNT and CDR2 YENEEA come from the germline V gene. DNA for the CDR3: TGTGCCAGCAGCTTAGCAGTCAGGGTGAGGCGGCCCCAGCATTTT. Its translation: CASSLAVRVRRPQHF. The full variable domain, rest sourced from reference TRBV11-3 and TRBJ1-5, is EAGVVQSPRYKIIEKKQPVAFWCNPISGHNTLYWYLQNLGQGPELLIRYENEEAVDDSQLPKDRFSAERLKGVDSTLKIQPAELGDSAVYLCASSLAVRVRRPQHFGDGTRLSIL.

Comments on this clone: Other DNA sequences of this sample code for an identical CDR3. V gene TRBV4-1 combines with J gene TRBJ1-5; weak D call: TRBD1 (6 bases). Germline loops: CDR1 MGHRA, CDR2 YSYEKL. Between the trimmed V and J ends, which lost 4 bases and 5 bases, there was a span of 12 bases. The CDR3 sequence is 14 residues long. The CDR3 here is CASSLRDTDQPQHF. The CDR3 region has the DNA TGCGCCAGCAGCCTACGGGACACCGATCAGCCCCAGCATTTT.

The chain uses TRBV7-9 and TRBJ2-2; 8 bases agree with TRBD1. The V and J ends lost 6 bases and 3 bases, in that order; junction bases with no gene match: 12. The germline V gene has CDR1 SEHNR and CDR2 FQNEAQ (reference sequence). The CDR3 loop spans 17 amino acids. The CDR3 protein is CASRARADRADTGELFF. The CDR3 DNA is TGTGCCAGCAGAGCCCGGGCGGACAGGGCCGACACCGGGGAGCTGTTTTTT.

This rearrangement joins TRBV7-2 to TRBJ1-2; no definite D call. Germline CDR1 is SGHTA and CDR2 is FQGNSA. The CDR3 sequence is 14 residues long. The ends were cut back, 5 bases at V and 1 base at J, with 11 bases in the middle. The CDR3 is CASSLYHSNYGYTF. For the CDR3, the DNA is TGTGCCAGCAGCCTATATCACAGTAACTATGGCTACACCTTC.

The chain has TRBV6-5 and TRBJ2-7; TRBD1 matches 8 bases. The CDR3 runs to 12 residues. V lost 5 bases and J lost 6; bases outside the gene matches: 3. Germline V CDR1 and CDR2: MNHEY, SVGAGI. The CDR3 sequence is CASSRQGLEQYF. The CDR3 DNA reads as TGTGCCAGCAGTCGACAGGGGCTCGAGCAGTACTTC.

This clone has only a few counts. The same CDR3 can be traced to other DNA sequences in this sample. The V gene is TRBV4-2, the J gene TRBJ1-3; D gene unclear. V gave up 0 bases and J gave up 2 bases, with 11 bases separating them. The CDR3 sequence is 16 residues long. The germline V gene encodes CDR1 LGHNA and CDR2 YNFKEQ. CDR3 coding DNA: TGTGCCAGCAGCCAAGATCCGGGAACGGCTGGAAACACCATATATTTT. Translating it yields CASSQDPGTAGNTIYF.

CDR3 nucleotide sequence: TGTGCCAGCAGTTACTCCGGACAGGGGTTGACTGAAGCTTTCTTT. Its translation: CASSYSGQGLTEAFF. The V call is TRBV6-5, the J call TRBJ1-1; the match to TRBD1 covers 9 bases. V dropped 0 bases and J dropped 5; count of bases not matched to a gene: 4. This CDR3 is built from 15 residues. From germline, CDR1 is MNHEY and CDR2 SVGAGI.

The rearrangement uses TRBV4-1 and TRBJ2-6; D unresolved. V was cut by 1 base and J by 0 bases, with 7 bases left in between. The CDR3 spans 16 residues. CDR1 and CDR2 (germline): MGHRA, YSYEKL. The CDR3, as DNA: TGCGCCAGCAGCCAAGGTCGGGTCTCTGGGGCCAACGTCCTGACTTTC. Translating it yields CASSQGRVSGANVLTF.

The chain uses TRBV7-9 and TRBJ1-1; tentative D call: TRBD1 (6 bases). The CDR3 loop spans 14 amino acids. Germline assignment: CDR1 SEHNR and CDR2 FQNEAQ (reference sequence). The V and J ends lost 1 base and 4 bases respectively, with 10 bases between them. Written as DNA, the CDR3 is TGTGCCAGCAGCTTAGAATCAGGGGTCACTGAAGCTTTCTTT. It specifies CASSLESGVTEAFF.